Reported below is one TCR beta chain. The data are from a study of blood T cell repertoires in COVID-19. Study information: Samples taken during acute and convalescent COVID-19 were collected in the United States, Italy and Spain. Sources were T cells, B-cell-depleted T cells, or PBMCs; the material itself was cDNA or gDNA.

In the original analysis: By means of reference gene primer amplification, nucleated cell counts were estimated. Profiled with immunoSEQ multiplex PCR; TCRdb holds only in-frame clones, not every one. The DNA was the basis for D and trimming; V, J and clone size are from that table. The sample has 250,000 to 400,000 clones; more than 70% are singletons. V lost 4 bases, J lost 0 bases, and 10 bases stayed unmatched. The germline V gene has CDR1 MGHRA and CDR2 YSYEKL. The CDR3 extends over 17 amino acids. This sequence originates from a woman aged 25 to 39 with COVID-19, enrolled during active disease. This sequence joins TRBV4-1 and TRBJ1-2, with 8 bases lining up with TRBD1. The source material was peripheral blood. The CDR3 spells CASSRAPGDRTNYGYTF. The DNA of the CDR3 is TGCGCCAGCAGCCGCGCCCCGGGGGACAGGACTAACTATGGCTACACCTTC.